This is a list of T cell receptor beta chains from one sample in a study of OX40 agonist ivuxolimab in advanced cancers. Using immunoSEQ multiplex PCR, the repertoire was profiled, and TCRdb retains in-frame clones only, with some absent. The sample has about 50,000 clones; more than 75% are singletons. The sequences come from CD4+ or CD8+ T cells sorted from blood, collected in a trial of the OX40 agonist ivuxolimab. The receptors shown here come from an adult with an advanced solid tumor such as melanoma, head and neck, liver or kidney cancer. Each CDR3 is given with its conserved first and last residue. Each record gives: J gene, D gene, V gene, clone size, CDR3 DNA, CDR3 protein. D genes are given only for firm matches. Clone size, where shown, is once, few, many, or a class for clones that have expanded.

J gene: TRBJ2-2; D gene: TRBD2; V gene: TRBV19; clone size: .; CDR3 DNA: TGTGCCAGTAGGACCGTAGCGGGAGGACGCGGGGAGCTGTTTTTT; CDR3 protein: CASRTVAGGRGELFF
J gene: TRBJ1-2; D gene: TRBD1; V gene: TRBV5-4; clone size: .; CDR3 DNA: TGTGCCAGCAGCTCCCGGGACAGCTATGGCTACACCTTC; CDR3 protein: CASSSRDSYGYTF
J gene: TRBJ2-1; D gene: TRBD2; V gene: TRBV6-5; clone size: .; CDR3 DNA: TGTGCCAGCAGTACCGGGACTAGTGCAAGAGAGCAGTTCTTC; CDR3 protein: CASSTGTSAREQFF
J gene: TRBJ2-1; D gene: .; V gene: TRBV5-1; clone size: .; CDR3 DNA: TGCGCCAGCAGCTTGGACGTCGTGCGGGGCTCTTACAATGAGCAGTTCTTC; CDR3 protein: CASSLDVVRGSYNEQFF
J gene: TRBJ2-3; D gene: TRBD2; V gene: TRBV12-5; clone size: .; CDR3 DNA: TGTGCTAGTGCCCGGACTAGCGGGTATACAGATACGCAGTATTTT; CDR3 protein: CASARTSGYTDTQYF
J gene: TRBJ2-5; D gene: .; V gene: TRBV7-2; clone size: .; CDR3 DNA: TGTGCCAGCAGCCCCACCGGGATACAAGAGACCCAGTACTTC; CDR3 protein: CASSPTGIQETQYF
J gene: TRBJ1-6; D gene: .; V gene: TRBV7-9; clone size: .; CDR3 DNA: TGTGCCAGCAGCTTACTCGAGGTTTCCTCTTCACCCCTCCACTTT; CDR3 protein: CASSLLEVSSSPLHF
J gene: TRBJ1-5; D gene: TRBD1; V gene: TRBV30; clone size: .; CDR3 DNA: TGTGCCTGGAGTGGTGGGACAGGGTCAAATCAGCCCCAGCATTTT; CDR3 protein: CAWSGGTGSNQPQHF
J gene: TRBJ1-5; D gene: .; V gene: TRBV5-6; clone size: .; CDR3 DNA: TGTGCCAGCAGGCGTGATAGCAATCAGCCCCAGCATTTT; CDR3 protein: CASRRDSNQPQHF
J gene: TRBJ1-1; D gene: .; V gene: TRBV11-2; clone size: once; CDR3 DNA: TGTGCCAGCAGCTTTTCCAGTGTAAACACTGAAGCTTTCTTT; CDR3 protein: CASSFSSVNTEAFF
J gene: TRBJ2-7; D gene: .; V gene: TRBV2; clone size: once; CDR3 DNA: TGTGCCAGCAGTGACGGACCGCTGGGCTCCTACGAGCAGTACTTC; CDR3 protein: CASSDGPLGSYEQYF
J gene: TRBJ1-3; D gene: .; V gene: TRBV18; clone size: .; CDR3 DNA: TGTGCCAGCTCACCGGGTGGAAACAGCAACTCTGGAAACACCATATATTTT; CDR3 protein: CASSPGGNSNSGNTIYF
J gene: TRBJ2-7; D gene: .; V gene: TRBV6-6; clone size: .; CDR3 DNA: TGTGCCAGCAGAAAGGGGGGCATCTCCTACGAGCAGTACTTC; CDR3 protein: CASRKGGISYEQYF
J gene: TRBJ1-2; D gene: TRBD1; V gene: TRBV18; clone size: .; CDR3 DNA: TGTGCCAGCTCACCCACTGGGGACAGGGATTATGGCTACACCTTC; CDR3 protein: CASSPTGDRDYGYTF
J gene: TRBJ2-7; D gene: TRBD1; V gene: TRBV27; clone size: .; CDR3 DNA: TGTGCCAGCAGTTTAAGACAGGGCTTATTCGAGCAGTACTTC; CDR3 protein: CASSLRQGLFEQYF
J gene: TRBJ1-5; D gene: .; V gene: TRBV6-1; clone size: .; CDR3 DNA: TGTGCCAGCAGTGACCCGGGTGTGAGCAATCAGCCCCAGCATTTT; CDR3 protein: CASSDPGVSNQPQHF
J gene: TRBJ2-5; D gene: TRBD2; V gene: TRBV5-1; clone size: .; CDR3 DNA: TGCGCCAGCAGCTTGGGGATTAGCGGGGACTTACAAGAGACCCAGTACTTC; CDR3 protein: CASSLGISGDLQETQYF
J gene: TRBJ2-3; D gene: .; V gene: TRBV6-5; clone size: .; CDR3 DNA: TGTGCCAGCAGAGCACGTCCGGGACGAGATACGCAGTATTTT; CDR3 protein: CASRARPGRDTQYF
J gene: TRBJ1-1; D gene: .; V gene: TRBV9; clone size: .; CDR3 DNA: TGTGCCAGCAGCGTAGCACCGGGCATGAACACTGAAGCTTTCTTT; CDR3 protein: CASSVAPGMNTEAFF
J gene: TRBJ1-2; D gene: .; V gene: TRBV7-9; clone size: once; CDR3 DNA: TGTGCCAGCTCGAAAACGGGGGTGGGGAAGGGCTACACCTTC; CDR3 protein: CASSKTGVGKGYTF
J gene: TRBJ1-2; D gene: TRBD1; V gene: TRBV9; clone size: once; CDR3 DNA: TGTGCCAGCAGCGTAGCCAGGACAGGGGGCTACGGTGGCTACACCTTC; CDR3 protein: CASSVARTGGYGGYTF
J gene: TRBJ2-5; D gene: .; V gene: TRBV9; clone size: .; CDR3 DNA: TGTGCCAGCAGCGACGGGACTGGGCAAGAGACCCAGTACTTC; CDR3 protein: CASSDGTGQETQYF
J gene: TRBJ2-5; D gene: .; V gene: TRBV18; clone size: .; CDR3 DNA: TGTGCCAGCTCACCGGGGCAAGAGACCCAGTACTTC; CDR3 protein: CASSPGQETQYF
J gene: TRBJ2-1; D gene: TRBD1; V gene: TRBV14; clone size: .; CDR3 DNA: TGTGCCAGCAGCCGATATACCGGGACAGGGTACCACAATGAGCAGTTCTTC; CDR3 protein: CASSRYTGTGYHNEQFF
J gene: TRBJ1-3; D gene: .; V gene: TRBV7-3; clone size: .; CDR3 DNA: TGTGCCAGCAGCTTAAATCCGGGAGACTCTGGAAACACCATATATTTT; CDR3 protein: CASSLNPGDSGNTIYF
J gene: TRBJ2-7; D gene: .; V gene: TRBV18; clone size: .; CDR3 DNA: TGTGCCAGCTCACCTATCGGACCCGAGCAGTACTTC; CDR3 protein: CASSPIGPEQYF
J gene: TRBJ2-5; D gene: TRBD2; V gene: TRBV7-3; clone size: .; CDR3 DNA: TGTGCCAGCAGCCCCTTCGGGACTAGCGGGGGGGCCGGGACCCAGTACTTC; CDR3 protein: CASSPFGTSGGAGTQYF
J gene: TRBJ2-7; D gene: TRBD1; V gene: TRBV19; clone size: .; CDR3 DNA: TGTGCCAGTAGTCTTGGACAGGGGCGGTACGAGCAGTACTTC; CDR3 protein: CASSLGQGRYEQYF
J gene: TRBJ1-4; D gene: .; V gene: TRBV18; clone size: .; CDR3 DNA: TGTGCCAGCTCGTCGGTTAATGAAAAACTGTTTTTT; CDR3 protein: CASSSVNEKLFF
J gene: TRBJ2-1; D gene: .; V gene: TRBV7-9; clone size: .; CDR3 DNA: TGTGCCAGCACGCTCAAGACCTCCAATGAGCAGTTCTTC; CDR3 protein: CASTLKTSNEQFF
J gene: TRBJ2-3; D gene: TRBD1; V gene: TRBV7-2; clone size: .; CDR3 DNA: TGTGCCAGCAGCGTTAGGGGGCATAACACAGATACGCAGTATTTT; CDR3 protein: CASSVRGHNTDTQYF
J gene: TRBJ1-3; D gene: .; V gene: TRBV6-5; clone size: .; CDR3 DNA: TGTGCCAGCAGTCGACACGGCAGCTCTGGAAACACCATATATTTT; CDR3 protein: CASSRHGSSGNTIYF
J gene: TRBJ1-5; D gene: .; V gene: TRBV2; clone size: .; CDR3 DNA: TGTGCCAGCAGTGAAGCGGGCTTCTTAAGCAATCAGCCCCAGCATTTT; CDR3 protein: CASSEAGFLSNQPQHF
J gene: TRBJ1-5; D gene: .; V gene: TRBV2; clone size: .; CDR3 DNA: TGTGCCAGCAGTGCGGGGGACACGTACTTGTACCATTATAGCAATCAGCCCCAGCATTTT; CDR3 protein: CASSAGDTYLYHYSNQPQHF
J gene: TRBJ1-4; D gene: TRBD1; V gene: TRBV5-6; clone size: .; CDR3 DNA: TGTGCCAGCAGCCGAGACGGGACAGGGGAAAAACTGTTTTTT; CDR3 protein: CASSRDGTGEKLFF
J gene: TRBJ1-5; D gene: TRBD1; V gene: TRBV2; clone size: .; CDR3 DNA: TGTGCCAGTGGGACAGATTATAGCAATCAGCCCCAGCATTTT; CDR3 protein: CASGTDYSNQPQHF
J gene: TRBJ1-2; D gene: .; V gene: TRBV6-5; clone size: .; CDR3 DNA: TGTGCCAGCAGTTACCCCAGGGTAGACTATGGCTACACCTTC; CDR3 protein: CASSYPRVDYGYTF
J gene: TRBJ1-2; D gene: .; V gene: TRBV10-3; clone size: .; CDR3 DNA: TGTGCCATCAGTGAGTCGCTTGGCTATGGCTACACCTTC; CDR3 protein: CAISESLGYGYTF
J gene: TRBJ1-1; D gene: TRBD1; V gene: TRBV6-5; clone size: .; CDR3 DNA: TGTGCCAGCAGTTACTCGGGACAGATGAACACTGAAGCTTTCTTT; CDR3 protein: CASSYSGQMNTEAFF
J gene: TRBJ1-1; D gene: .; V gene: TRBV28; clone size: .; CDR3 DNA: TGTGCCAGCAGGTCGGGAGGGAACACTGAAGCTTTCTTT; CDR3 protein: CASRSGGNTEAFF
J gene: TRBJ2-1; D gene: .; V gene: TRBV4-2; clone size: .; CDR3 DNA: TGTGCCAGCAGCCAAGAACCCGGGGGTGTGGTATTCAATGAGCAGTTCTTC; CDR3 protein: CASSQEPGGVVFNEQFF